The present TCR beta chain was sequenced within a study of early T cells in non-severe SARS-CoV-2 infection listed by TCRdb under 2021. Concerning the study at large: TCR sequencing used bulk RNA from unsorted whole blood, so alpha and beta chains could not be paired. What the authors observed across the whole study: Matching against VDJdb was skewed toward anti-spike CD8 responses, likely underestimated virus-specific expansions, and missed private and CD4 specificities.

Libraries were built with 5' RACE. The sequencer listed for this sample is NextSeq 500. The TCR library protocol attached unique molecular identifiers to individual cDNA molecules to correct for sequencing error and PCR bias. TCR alpha and beta chains were both sequenced, and the abundances of alpha and beta sequences in each sample were closely correlated with each other. The original methods were these. Decombinator V4 was used to annotate TCR sequences for V gene, J gene and CDR3. TCRs were defined as expanded if a significant change between any two time points was detected under a Poisson model with p below 0.0001. Abundances of TCRs were expressed as counts per million after normalisation to the total number of TCRs sequenced in each sample. MAIT TCRs were defined by TRAV1-2 paired with TRAJ12, TRAJ20 or TRAJ33, and iNKT TCRs by TRAV10 paired with TRAJ18. VDJdb, accessed 1 November 2021, was searched for CMV, EBV and SARS-CoV-2 annotated TCRs, excluding TCRs annotated for multiple antigens. Starting from the raw public reads, TCRdb applied fastp trimming at Q25, assembled clones with MiXCR and retained in-frame beta chains. Rows with a matching CDR3 protein are joined into one entry that keeps the most common DNA and genes. These V and J calls originate from TCRdb's pipeline instead of the authors' own analysis. The sample profile shows tens of thousands of distinct CDR3 sequences; roughly an eighth of them were found once. Clones ranked in the top ten supply 0.95% to 1.5% of the sample.

A case-control design nested within a healthcare worker cohort in London, UK, was used, with weekly nasopharyngeal swab PCR tests and blood sampling performed. Healthcare workers were recruited during the week of the UK lockdown, between 23 and 31 March 2020, and followed weekly for up to roughly 15 weeks. CDR1 and CDR2, per the germline V gene, are MNHEY and SVGAGI. The CDR3 goes from the cysteine to the phenylalanine over 12 residues. The read is trimmed to its CDR3 DNA, 36 bases read in frame from base 1. Trimming takes 5 bases from V and 10 bases from J, and the germline ends sit 14 bases apart. This clonotype occurred many times. This clone's antigen is unknown. Within one base of it there is no much larger clone, and no base qualities were kept.

Sequenced sample: whole blood. The V and J genes are TRBV6-5 and TRBJ1-1, with no confidently assigned D gene. The sequence derives from an adult who was a healthcare worker with PCR-confirmed SARS-CoV-2 infection or an uninfected control (not recorded which). The base sequence is TGTGCCAGCAGTCCCCGCGGGCTCGGAGCTTTCTTT. This sequence encodes CASSPRGLGAFF.